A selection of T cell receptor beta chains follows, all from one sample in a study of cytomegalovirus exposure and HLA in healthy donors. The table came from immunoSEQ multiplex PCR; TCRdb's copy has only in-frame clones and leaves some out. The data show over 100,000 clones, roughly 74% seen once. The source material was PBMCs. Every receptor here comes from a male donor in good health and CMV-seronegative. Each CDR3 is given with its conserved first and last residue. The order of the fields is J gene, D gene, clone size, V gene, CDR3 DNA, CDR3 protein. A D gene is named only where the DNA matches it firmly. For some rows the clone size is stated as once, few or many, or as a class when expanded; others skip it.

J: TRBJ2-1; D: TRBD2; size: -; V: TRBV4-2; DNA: TGTGCCAGCAGCCAAGAGACGGGGGGGAACAACAATGAGCAGTTCTTC; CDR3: CASSQETGGNNNEQFF
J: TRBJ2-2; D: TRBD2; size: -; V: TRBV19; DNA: TGTGCCAGTAGCTCCCACCTCACTAGCGGGGGGGCCAAAACCGGGGAGCTGTTTTTT; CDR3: CASSSHLTSGGAKTGELFF
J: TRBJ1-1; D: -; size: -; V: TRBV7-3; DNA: TGTGCCAGCAGTCTCCAGGGAAACACTGAAGCTTTCTTT; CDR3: CASSLQGNTEAFF
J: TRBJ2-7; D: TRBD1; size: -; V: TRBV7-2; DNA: TGTGCCAGCAGCTTAGGACAGGGGGGCTCCTACGAGCAGTACTTC; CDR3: CASSLGQGGSYEQYF
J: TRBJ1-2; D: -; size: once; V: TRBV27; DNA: TGTGCCAGCAGTTCTGCGGGCCGCTATGGCTACACCTTC; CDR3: CASSSAGRYGYTF
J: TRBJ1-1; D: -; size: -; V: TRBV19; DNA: TGTGCCAGGCTGGGCTCCTTCCACATGAACACTGAAGCTTTCTTT; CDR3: CARLGSFHMNTEAFF
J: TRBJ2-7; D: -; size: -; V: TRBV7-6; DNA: TGTGCCAGCAGCTTAGTGTCGGGAGCTTCCGAGCAGTACTTC; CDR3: CASSLVSGASEQYF
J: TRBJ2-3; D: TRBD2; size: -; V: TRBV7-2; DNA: TGTGCCAGCAACTCCGGGGGGGCAGATACGCAGTATTTT; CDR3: CASNSGGADTQYF
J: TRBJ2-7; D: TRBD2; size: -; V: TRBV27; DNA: TGTGCCAGCAGTCCCGGACTAGCTGGGACCTACGAGCAGTACTTC; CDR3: CASSPGLAGTYEQYF
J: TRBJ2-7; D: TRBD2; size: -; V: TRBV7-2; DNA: TGTGCCAGCACCAGGCGCGGGGGGGCTTTCGACGAGCAGTACTTC; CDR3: CASTRRGGAFDEQYF
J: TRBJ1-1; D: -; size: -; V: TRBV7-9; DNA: TGTGCCAGCAGCGCCAGTGGTGGTTCTACTGAAGCTTTCTTT; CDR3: CASSASGGSTEAFF
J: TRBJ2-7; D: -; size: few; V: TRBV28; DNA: TGTGCCAGCAGTTTAAGTCCCCCCTACGAGCAGTACTTC; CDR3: CASSLSPPYEQYF
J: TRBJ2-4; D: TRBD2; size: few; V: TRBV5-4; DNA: TGTGCCAGCAGCATAAGCGGGGGGAAAAACATTCAGTACTTC; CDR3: CASSISGGKNIQYF
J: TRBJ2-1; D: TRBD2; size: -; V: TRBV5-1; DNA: TGCGCCAGCAGCTGGCTGACTAGCGGGAGTGCCTATGAGCAGTTCTTC; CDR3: CASSWLTSGSAYEQFF
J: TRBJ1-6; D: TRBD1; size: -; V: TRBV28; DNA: TGTGCCAGCAGTTTGGTCGGGACAGGGGATAGCTCCTATAATTCACCCCTCCACTTT; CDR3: CASSLVGTGDSSYNSPLHF
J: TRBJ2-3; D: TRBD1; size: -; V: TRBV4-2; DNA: TGTGCCAGCAGCCAAGATAGGACAGGGGGGAATACGCAGTATTTT; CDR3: CASSQDRTGGNTQYF
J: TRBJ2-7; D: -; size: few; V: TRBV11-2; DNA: TGTGCCAGCAGGCCTACAGGGTCCTACGAGCAGTACTTC; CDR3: CASRPTGSYEQYF
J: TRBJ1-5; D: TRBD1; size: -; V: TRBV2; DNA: TGTGCCAGCAGTGTAGGACAGGGGAGTGGTCAGCCCCAGCATTTT; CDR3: CASSVGQGSGQPQHF
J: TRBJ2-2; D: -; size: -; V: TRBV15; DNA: TGTGCCACCAGCAGAGTACAACAGGGATACGGGGAGCTGTTTTTT; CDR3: CATSRVQQGYGELFF
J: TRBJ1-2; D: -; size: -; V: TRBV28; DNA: TGTGCCAGCAGTTTTATCTCGAGAGGTCGGGGAGACTATGGCTACACCTTC; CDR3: CASSFISRGRGDYGYTF
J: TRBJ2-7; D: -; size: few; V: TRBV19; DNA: TGTGCCAGTAGTATTACAGGGAGTTCCTACGAGCAGTACTTC; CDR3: CASSITGSSYEQYF
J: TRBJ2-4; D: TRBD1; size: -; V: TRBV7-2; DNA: TGTGCCAGCAGCTCGGGGACAGGGGCAAACATTCAGTACTTC; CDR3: CASSSGTGANIQYF
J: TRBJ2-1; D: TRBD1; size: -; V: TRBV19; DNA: TGTGCCAGTAGCCCGGGACAGGGGTACAATGAGCAGTTCTTC; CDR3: CASSPGQGYNEQFF
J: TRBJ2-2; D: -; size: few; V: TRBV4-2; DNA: TGTGCCAGCAGCCGGGAGGACTCATCAACCGGGGAGCTGTTTTTT; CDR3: CASSREDSSTGELFF
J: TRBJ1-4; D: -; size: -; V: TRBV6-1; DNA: TGTGCCAGCAGCCTAGGGGAGGTTTATGAAAAACTGTTTTTT; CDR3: CASSLGEVYEKLFF
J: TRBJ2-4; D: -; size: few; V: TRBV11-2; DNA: TGTGCCAGCAGCTCCAACAGTCAGCCCCCGTACTTC; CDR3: CASSSNSQPPYF
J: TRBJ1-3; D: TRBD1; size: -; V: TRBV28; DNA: TGTGCCAGCAGGACGGAGTGGGGTAGACAGGGGGCGAAAGGAAACACCATATATTTT; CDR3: CASRTEWGRQGAKGNTIYF
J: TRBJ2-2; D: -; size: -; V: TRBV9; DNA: TGTGCCAGCAGCGCCCCCCCTTGGACAGTAATTACCGGGGAGCTGTTTTTT; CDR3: CASSAPPWTVITGELFF
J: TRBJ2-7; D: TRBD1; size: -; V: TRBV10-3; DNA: TGTGCCATCAGGTCGGGACAGGCACGGGAGAACGAGCAGTACTTC; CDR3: CAIRSGQARENEQYF
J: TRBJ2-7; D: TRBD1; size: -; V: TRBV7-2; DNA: TGTGCCAGCAGCTTAGCGGCCGGGACAGGGTTTGTCGAGCAGTACTTC; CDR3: CASSLAAGTGFVEQYF
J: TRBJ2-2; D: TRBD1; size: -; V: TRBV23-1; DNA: TGCGCCAGCAGTCAATCGCCTTTCCGGGACAGGGTTTTCGCCGGGGAGCTGTTTTTT; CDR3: CASSQSPFRDRVFAGELFF
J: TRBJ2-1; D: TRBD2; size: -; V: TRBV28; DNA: TGTGCCAGCAGTGGGCGGGGAGGGGCCAACAATGAGCAGTTCTTC; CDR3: CASSGRGGANNEQFF
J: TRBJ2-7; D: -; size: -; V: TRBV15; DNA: TGTGCCACCAGCAGTTACCCTGGGAGGGGCCAACAGGGCTACGAGCAGTACTTC; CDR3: CATSSYPGRGQQGYEQYF
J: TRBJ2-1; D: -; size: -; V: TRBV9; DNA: TGTGCCAGCAGCGTCGGAAGCGGGTTAACCTACAATGAGCAGTTCTTC; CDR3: CASSVGSGLTYNEQFF
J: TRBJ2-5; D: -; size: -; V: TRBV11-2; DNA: TGTGCCAGCAGCTTACCGGGAGAGACCCAGTACTTC; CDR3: CASSLPGETQYF
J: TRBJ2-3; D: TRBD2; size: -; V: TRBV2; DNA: TGTGCCAGCAGTTCCCCGTCGGGGGAGGGCCGAGCAGATACGCAGTATTTT; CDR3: CASSSPSGEGRADTQYF
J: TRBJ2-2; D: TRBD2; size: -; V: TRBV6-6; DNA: TGTGCCAGCAGTTACGGGAGCGGGGTGGGTGGCGGGGAGCTGTTTTTT; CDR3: CASSYGSGVGGGELFF
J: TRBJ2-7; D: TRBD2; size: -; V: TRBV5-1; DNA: TGCGCCAGCAGCTTGGGGCTAGCGGGGATCTACGAGCAGTACTTC; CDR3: CASSLGLAGIYEQYF
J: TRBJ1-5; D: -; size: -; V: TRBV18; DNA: TGTGCCAGCTCCGGGGGAATCAATCAGCCCCAGCATTTT; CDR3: CASSGGINQPQHF
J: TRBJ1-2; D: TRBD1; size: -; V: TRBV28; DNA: TGTGCCAGCAGCCTGCCTCTCCTAGGGGGCGTGGGCTATGGCTACACCTTC; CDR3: CASSLPLLGGVGYGYTF
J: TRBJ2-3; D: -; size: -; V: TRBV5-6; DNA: TGTGCCAGCAGCCGCCGGGAAGTGGGAGCAGATACGCAGTATTTT; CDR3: CASSRREVGADTQYF
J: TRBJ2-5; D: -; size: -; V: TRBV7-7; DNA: TGTGCTAGCAGCTTAGATCAGGGGACCCAAGAGACCCAGTACTTC; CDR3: CASSLDQGTQETQYF
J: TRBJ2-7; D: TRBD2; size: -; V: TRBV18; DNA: TGTGCCAGCTCACCGCCTCCAGGACTAGATTACTCCTACGAGCAGTACTTC; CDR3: CASSPPPGLDYSYEQYF
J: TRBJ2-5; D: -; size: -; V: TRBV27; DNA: TGTGCCAGCAGCCCGGGGTTAGCAGAGACCCAGTACTTC; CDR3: CASSPGLAETQYF
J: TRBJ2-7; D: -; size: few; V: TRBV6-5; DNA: TGTGCCAGCCCTGCCTACGAGCAGTACTTC; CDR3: CASPAYEQYF
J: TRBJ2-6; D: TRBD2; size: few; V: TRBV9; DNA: TGTGCCAGCAGCGTCGGACTAGCGGGAGTTGGTGGGGCCAACGTCCTGACTTTC; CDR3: CASSVGLAGVGGANVLTF